This T cell receptor beta chain was captured by sequencing in a study of T cell repertoires in cytomegalovirus infection. On the study more broadly: CMV infection plus the matching HLA type was flagged by public TCR beta signatures. General study findings and limits: Pooled public TCR beta family frequency picked out CMV carriers with the relevant HLA.

V lost 6 bases, J lost 1 base, and 9 bases stayed unmatched. The CDR3 consists of 16 residues. Per the germline V gene, CDR1 is LNHDA and CDR2 is SQIVND (reference sequence). Each CDR3 protein is one row after TCRdb ran MiXCR on the reads. The profile covers about 360,000 distinct CDR3 sequences, with roughly 20% appearing a single time and around 8.6% taken by the ten largest. There are many counts of this clonotype. Antigen: not known. The chain uses TRBV19 and TRBJ2-3, with 8 nucleotides matching TRBD1. The origin of this receptor is a human donor in good health (CMV status not recorded). Some clones in this sample may be carry-over from other donors' samples. Specimen: PBMCs. CDR3 DNA: TGTGCCAGTAGCAAATCAGGGGGCGCGGGCACAGATACGCAGTATTTT. This encodes CASSKSGGAGTDTQYF.